What follows are 15 T cell receptor beta chains derived from one specimen sequenced in a study of T cell changes during pregnancy in multiple sclerosis. Produced via immunoSEQ multiplex PCR; TCRdb's table is partial and in-frame only. The sample shows around 100,000 clones, around 92% of them seen only once. The sequencing used peripheral blood, collected after pregnancy. These receptors were taken from a female donor with multiple sclerosis, enrolled in a pregnancy study.

The genes are TRBV5-1 and TRBJ1-1; 10 positions agree with TRBD1. The V gene end was trimmed by 5 bases and the J gene end by 0 bases; junction bases not matched to a gene: 4. The CDR3 totals 15 residues. Germline CDR1 is SGHRS and CDR2 is YFSETQ. The CDR3 DNA is TGCGCCAGCAGGGACAGGGGGGTATTGAACACTGAAGCTTTCTTT. Translated: CASRDRGVLNTEAFF.

The rearrangement links TRBV11-2 to TRBJ2-7, with TRBD1 matching over 7 bases. CDR1 and CDR2 from the germline V gene are SGHAT and FQNNGV. Germline trimming cut 1 base from V and 3 bases from J; bases unmatched to any gene: 15. The CDR3 spans 18 residues. Here the CDR3 reads CASSLALSGQAQIYEQYF. CDR3 coding DNA: TGTGCCAGCAGCTTAGCCCTTTCCGGACAGGCCCAGATCTACGAGCAGTACTTC.

This clone was found once. This chain links TRBV27 with TRBJ2-7, with D perhaps matching TRBD2 (5 bases). Germline V gene data show CDR1 as MNHEY and CDR2 as SMNVEV (reference sequence). This CDR3 comprises 15 residues. Trimming removed 5 bases at V and 0 bases at J, with 14 bases between. CDR3 bases: TGTGCCAGCAGTCCCAGCGGAGCCCGCTCCTACGAGCAGTACTTC. Residues: CASSPSGARSYEQYF.

The chain recombines TRBV30 with TRBJ2-1, with D unclear. This CDR3 has 13 amino acids. Germline V gene sequence: CDR1 GTSNPN, CDR2 SVGIG (reference sequence). Trimming removed 4 bases at V and 5 bases at J, with 12 bases between. This chain's CDR3 is CAWNPHRDNEQFF. As DNA, the CDR3 is TGTGCCTGGAACCCTCACCGGGACAATGAGCAGTTCTTC.

The CDR3 region is CASRSGDNRYGYTF. Here the CDR3 DNA reads TGTGCCAGCAGATCTGGGGACAACCGCTATGGCTACACCTTC. The chain recombines TRBV27 with TRBJ1-2; D is possibly TRBD1 (6 bases). The CDR3 covers 14 residues. Germline V gene sequence: CDR1 MNHEY, CDR2 SMNVEV (reference sequence). Deletions cut 6 bases from V and 4 bases from J, with 15 bases between.

The rearrangement links TRBV13 to TRBJ2-2; D is ambiguous. Per the germline V gene, CDR1 is PRHDT and CDR2 is FYEKMQ (reference sequence). This CDR3 contains 16 residues. V was cut by 5 bases and J by 3 bases, with 16 bases left in between. The CDR3 coding sequence is TGTGCCAGCAGCCCCTCCACGTTAATAGACACCGGGGAGCTGTTTTTT. This codes for CASSPSTLIDTGELFF. The variable domain in full, completed from reference TRBV13 and TRBJ2-2, reads AAGVIQSPRHLIKEKRETATLKCYPIPRHDTVYWYQQGPGQDPQFLISFYEKMQSDKGSIPDRFSAQQFSDYHSELNMSSLELGDSALYFCASSPSTLIDTGELFFGEGSRLTVL.

In DNA, the CDR3 is TGTGCCAGCAGCCAACCTAACCGGGACAGGGGGTCACTCCCCTCTGGAAACACCATATATTTT. Translation gives CASSQPNRDRGSLPSGNTIYF. The J gene is TRBJ1-3, the V gene TRBV14, with 11 positions matching TRBD1. The germline V gene encodes CDR1 SGHDN and CDR2 FVKESK. This CDR3 spans 21 amino acids. V shed 2 bases and J 0 bases; nucleotides not matched to a gene: 15.

The J gene is TRBJ2-1, the V gene TRBV7-2; the match to TRBD2 covers 11 bases. Germline CDR1 is SGHTA and CDR2 is FQGNSA. The CDR3 is 16 residues long. V dropped 5 bases and J dropped 15; count of bases not matched to a gene: 18. CDR3 sequence (DNA): TGTGCCAGCAGCCGGCGTAGTGGTAGCGGGGGGGCAGGTCTGTTCTTC. Its protein is CASSRRSGSGGAGLFF. The whole variable domain, remainder taken from reference TRBV7-2 and TRBJ2-1, is GAGVSQSPSNKVTEKGKDVELRCDPISGHTALYWYRQSLGQGLEFLIYFQGNSAPDKSGLPSDRFSAERTGGSVSTLTIQRTQQEDSAVYLCASSRRSGSGGAGLFFGPGTRLTVL.

This rearrangement joins TRBV5-4 to TRBJ2-7; 14 nucleotides line up with TRBD2. The CDR3 runs to 17 residues. The V gene end was trimmed by 4 bases and the J gene end by 6 bases; junction bases not matched to a gene: 12. Germline CDR1 SGHNT, CDR2 YYREEE (reference sequence). The CDR3: CASSVQPGLAGEREQYF. The CDR3 nucleotides read TGTGCCAGCAGCGTGCAGCCGGGACTAGCGGGAGAGCGCGAGCAGTACTTC.

The chain recombines TRBV28 with TRBJ1-2, with no clear D. The germline V gene has CDR1 MDHEN and CDR2 SYDVKM. This CDR3 has 13 residues. V lost 8 bases, J lost 4 bases, and 14 bases lay in between. The CDR3 DNA reads as TGTGCCAGCTGGTCGGGATGGGCCTATGGCTACACCTTC. Its protein is CASWSGWAYGYTF.

J is TRBJ1-3 and V is TRBV11-2; 11 nucleotides line up with TRBD1. With 5 bases clipped from V and 1 base from J, the junction kept 7 bases outside the gene matches. CDR3 length equals 17 residues. Germline V CDR1 and CDR2: SGHAT, FQNNGV. CDR3 in DNA: TGTGCCAGCAGCCCTTGGGGACAGGGGGGTTCTGGAAACACCATATATTTT. Its protein is CASSPWGQGGSGNTIYF. The full variable domain, completed using reference TRBV11-2 and TRBJ1-3, is EAGVAQSPRYKIIEKRQSVAFWCNPISGHATLYWYQQILGQGPKLLIQFQNNGVVDDSQLPKDRFSAERLKGVDSTLKIQPAKLEDSAVYLCASSPWGQGGSGNTIYFGEGSWLTVV.

The V call is TRBV30, the J call TRBJ1-6; D remains unclear. V lost 4 bases to trimming and J lost 0 bases, with 10 bases between them. The germline V gene encodes CDR1 GTSNPN and CDR2 SVGIG (reference sequence). The CDR3 runs 15 residues. DNA of the CDR3: TGTGCCTGGATGGTGGGGAGCTCCTATAATTCACCCCTCCACTTT. This translates into CAWMVGSSYNSPLHF.

This chain joins TRBV5-4 and TRBJ2-7, with TRBD2 as a possible D gene (6 bases). Trimming took 4 bases from V and 1 from J, leaving 18 bases between them. The CDR3 totals 16 residues. The V gene's germline CDR1 is SGHNT and CDR2 YYREEE (reference sequence). The CDR3 DNA is TGTGCCAGCAGCCCATTGCCAAATAGCGGTTCCTACGAGCAGTACTTC. Its translation is CASSPLPNSGSYEQYF.

The rearrangement uses TRBV7-3 and TRBJ2-2; TRBD2 aligns across 16 bases. With V trimmed by 5 bases and J by 4 bases, 16 bases remained unmatched. The germline V gene encodes CDR1 SGHTA and CDR2 FQGTGA. The CDR3 sequence is 21 residues long. CDR3 sequence reads: CASSRTTPGLAGGQVTGELFF. DNA for the CDR3: TGTGCCAGCAGCCGAACCACCCCGGGACTAGCGGGGGGGCAGGTCACCGGGGAGCTGTTTTTT.

The CDR3 sequence: CASSLTQGSYGYTF. In DNA form, the CDR3 reads TGTGCCAGCAGTCTTACCCAGGGAAGCTATGGCTACACCTTC. The chain links TRBV2 to TRBJ1-2, with D possibly matching TRBD1 (5 bases). CDR3 length: 14 residues. Germline assignment: CDR1 SNHLY and CDR2 FYNNEI. With 5 bases removed from V and 4 bases from J, the gap between germline ends came to 14 bases.